This TCR beta chain was sequenced in a study of T cells in Graves' hyperthyroidism and ophthalmopathy (dated by TCRdb to the late 2010s). Turning to the overall study: Peripheral blood samples were taken at initial diagnosis, before any treatment was given. After blood sampling, hyperthyroidism patients were treated with methimazole at a starting dose of 30 mg daily, and ophthalmopathy patients were treated with high-dose intravenous methylprednisolone. The 100 or so discovery patients were randomly divided into training and test sets at a 7:3 ratio. According to the paper, TCR Vbeta CDR3 sequencing was carried out on about 140 peripheral blood samples, which came from under 50 ophthalmopathy, around 74 hyperthyroidism and some 17 progressor patients. To identify distinguishing TCR V-J signatures, a discovery cohort of some 99 patients was used, comprising fewer than 45 with Graves' ophthalmopathy and some 60 with stable Graves' hyperthyroidism. The study also compared thyroid tissue and blood T-cell repertoires from about six Graves' hyperthyroidism patients. Prospective prediction of ophthalmopathy was tested in an independent validation cohort consisting of fewer than 20 hyperthyroidism patients and some 16 patients who later progressed to ophthalmopathy. Points the paper makes about the study in general: Sample size was not statistically predetermined, and investigators were not blinded to group allocation. Most expanded thyroid clonotypes (frequency above 0.001) were also detected in blood, a finding suggesting that blood repertoires may reflect thyroid immune responses. In validation, the model predicted progression to ophthalmopathy a median of 6.5 months before onset, with about 67% sensitivity and about 75% specificity. In cross-validation, a model built on a 13 V-J signature told ophthalmopathy apart from stable hyperthyroidism with about 90% sensitivity and about 81% specificity, and in testing the same model reached 80%/75%.

Stable Graves' hyperthyroidism was defined as the absence of progression to ophthalmopathy over 18 months of follow-up. Hyperthyroidism patients were aged 18 to 65 years and newly diagnosed, with disease duration of less than 2 months. The study excluded patients with uncontrolled infections, other autoimmune diseases, pregnancy or lactation. Clinical symptoms, serum thyroxine and TRAb, thyroid ultrasound, and orbital computed tomography formed the basis for the diagnoses. Ficoll-Paque density gradient centrifugation was used to isolate PBMCs from around 10 ml of fresh peripheral blood. Total RNA was extracted with Trizol reagent, and quality was checked on an Agilent 2100 Bioanalyzer. The CDR3 runs 13 residues from the cysteine to the phenylalanine. CDR3 DNA only is kept here, 39 bases in frame from base 1. In the germline V gene, CDR1 corresponds to SGHTA and CDR2 to FQGTGA. V is shortened by 5 bases, J by 7 bases, and the region joining them spans 15 bases.

Amplification of TCR beta CDR3 regions was carried out from RNA transcripts. For the first round of RT-PCR on the TCR CDR3, the HTBI primer set was used together with the Qiagen OneStep RT-PCR kit. A second multiplex PCR round built the libraries, followed by size selection and purification. Sequencing of the libraries was done on an Illumina HiSeq2000 using paired-end 100 bp reads. Processing in the source paper ran as follows. SOAPnuke was used to process the raw data, with reads discarded if the reads contained adapters or uncalled bases, had a mean Phred below 15, or lacked an exact constant-primer or identifier match. COPE v1.2.5 was used to merge the high-quality paired reads, and each unique nucleotide sequence was defined as a clonotype. Clonotypes were aligned to IMGT TRBV, TRBD and TRBJ reference segments using MiTCR v1.1. Analysis was restricted to V-J combinations with a frequency above 0.0001, which covered approximately 99% of repertoires. The TCS score was defined as F50 (clonal expansion) divided by E x V (chaos), with BLOSUM62-based TCRdist calculated between CDR3 peptides within each V-J. Welch's t-statistics and random forest reduced around 510 V-J features to 10 to 15, which were used in a naive Bayes classifier (R e1071). TCRdb applied fastp at Q25 and MiXCR to the public reads, then kept only in-frame beta chains. Each entry merges the rows of one CDR3 protein and shows their most common DNA and genes. In this record, the V and J calls reflect TCRdb's handling and not the investigators' own analysis. The sample records 550,000 to 800,000 distinct CDR3 sequences, 17% of which are singletons. Of the sample, about a sixth is held by the ten largest clones.

This clonotype was observed a few times. What antigen it recognizes has not been identified. Base quality data are lacking; no much larger clone is found one base away. The sample taken for sequencing was blood. This TCR derives from a man aged 50 to 59 with Graves' hyperthyroidism. The rearranged segments are TRBV7-3 and TRBJ2-7, with no confidently assigned D gene. The sequence in DNA is TGTGCCAGCAGCAACCTCCCGGATGGGGAGCAGTACTTC. This gives the protein CASSNLPDGEQYF.